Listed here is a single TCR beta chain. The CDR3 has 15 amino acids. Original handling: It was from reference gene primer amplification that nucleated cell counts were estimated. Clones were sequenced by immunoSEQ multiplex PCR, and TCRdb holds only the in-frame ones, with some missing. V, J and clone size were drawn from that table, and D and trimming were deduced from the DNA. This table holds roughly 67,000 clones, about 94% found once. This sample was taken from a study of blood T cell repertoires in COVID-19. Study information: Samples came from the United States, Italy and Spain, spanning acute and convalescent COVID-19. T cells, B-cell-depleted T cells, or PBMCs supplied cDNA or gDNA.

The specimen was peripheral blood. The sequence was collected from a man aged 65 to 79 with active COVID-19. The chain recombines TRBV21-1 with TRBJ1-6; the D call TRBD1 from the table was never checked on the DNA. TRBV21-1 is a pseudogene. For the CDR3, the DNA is TGTGCCAGCAGCACCGGGACAGGAAGAAATTCACCCCTCCACTTT. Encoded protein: CASSTGTGRNSPLHF.